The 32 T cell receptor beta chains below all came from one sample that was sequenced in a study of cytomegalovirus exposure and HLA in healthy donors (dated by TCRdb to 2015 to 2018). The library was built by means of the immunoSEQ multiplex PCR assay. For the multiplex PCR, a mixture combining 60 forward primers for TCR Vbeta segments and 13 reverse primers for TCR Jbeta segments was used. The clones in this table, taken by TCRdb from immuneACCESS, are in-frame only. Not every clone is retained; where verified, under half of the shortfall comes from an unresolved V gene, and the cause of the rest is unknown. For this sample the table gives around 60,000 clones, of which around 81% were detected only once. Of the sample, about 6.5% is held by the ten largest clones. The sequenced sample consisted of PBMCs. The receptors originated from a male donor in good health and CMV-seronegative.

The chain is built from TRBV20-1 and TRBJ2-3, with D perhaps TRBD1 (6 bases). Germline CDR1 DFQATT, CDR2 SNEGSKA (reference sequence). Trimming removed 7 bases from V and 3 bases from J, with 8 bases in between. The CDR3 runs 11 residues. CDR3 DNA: TGCAGTGTCGGACAGACAGATACGCAGTATTTT. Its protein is CSVGQTDTQYF.

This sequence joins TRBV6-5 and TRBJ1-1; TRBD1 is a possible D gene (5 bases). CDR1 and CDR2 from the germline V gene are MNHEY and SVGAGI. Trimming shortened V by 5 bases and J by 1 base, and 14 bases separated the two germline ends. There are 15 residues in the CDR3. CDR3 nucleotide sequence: TGTGCCAGCAGTGGCCAGCGGGGGGGGAACACTGAAGCTTTCTTT. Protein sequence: CASSGQRGGNTEAFF.

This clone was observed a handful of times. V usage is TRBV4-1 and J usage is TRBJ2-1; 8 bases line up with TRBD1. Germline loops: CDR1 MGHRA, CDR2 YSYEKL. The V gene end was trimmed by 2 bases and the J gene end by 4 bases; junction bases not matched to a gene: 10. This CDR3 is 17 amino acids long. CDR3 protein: CASSQPDRDRTYNEQFF. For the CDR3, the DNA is TGCGCCAGCAGCCAACCCGATCGGGACAGGACTTACAATGAGCAGTTCTTC.

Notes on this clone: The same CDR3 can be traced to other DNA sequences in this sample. CDR3 sequence (DNA): TGTGCCAGCAGCGTAGTTGGAGGCTCTGGAAACACCATATATTTT. Translation: CASSVVGGSGNTIYF. This sequence joins TRBV9 and TRBJ1-3; D gene unclear. This CDR3 region has 15 residues. V was trimmed by 0 bases and J by 0 bases, leaving 7 bases between them. Germline values: CDR1 SGDLS, CDR2 YYNGEE.

CDR3: CSVGRQGTGNTIYF. The CDR3 region has the DNA TGCAGCGTGGGACGACAGGGTACAGGAAACACCATATATTTT. This chain connects TRBV29-1 to TRBJ1-3, with 7 nucleotides matching TRBD1. V lost 6 bases to trimming and J lost 4 bases; unmatched junction nucleotides: 9. The CDR3 runs to 14 residues. Looked up from germline, CDR1 is SQVTM and CDR2 is ANQGSEA.

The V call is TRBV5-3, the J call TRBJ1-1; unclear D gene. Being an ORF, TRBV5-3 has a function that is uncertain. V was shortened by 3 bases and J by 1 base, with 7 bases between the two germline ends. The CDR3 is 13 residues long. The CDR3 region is CARSSWANTEAFF. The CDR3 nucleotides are TGTGCCAGAAGCTCGTGGGCGAACACTGAAGCTTTCTTT.

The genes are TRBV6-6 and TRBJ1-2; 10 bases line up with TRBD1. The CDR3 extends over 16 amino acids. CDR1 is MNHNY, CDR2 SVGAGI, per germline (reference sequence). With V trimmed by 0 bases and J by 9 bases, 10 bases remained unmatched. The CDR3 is CASSYSDRGTLWSYTF. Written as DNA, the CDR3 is TGTGCCAGCAGTTACTCGGACAGGGGGACCTTATGGAGCTACACCTTC.

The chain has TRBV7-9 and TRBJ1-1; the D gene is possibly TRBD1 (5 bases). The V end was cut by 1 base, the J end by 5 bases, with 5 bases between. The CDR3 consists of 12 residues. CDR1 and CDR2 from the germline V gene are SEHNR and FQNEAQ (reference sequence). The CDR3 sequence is CASSLDRTEAFF. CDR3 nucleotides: TGTGCCAGCAGCTTAGACAGGACTGAAGCTTTCTTT. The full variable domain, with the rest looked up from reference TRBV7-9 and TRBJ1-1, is DTGVSQNPRHKITKRGQNVTFRCDPISEHNRLYWYRQTLGQGPEFLTYFQNEAQLEKSRLLSDRFSAERPKGSFSTLEIQRTEQGDSAMYLCASSLDRTEAFFGQGTRLTVV.

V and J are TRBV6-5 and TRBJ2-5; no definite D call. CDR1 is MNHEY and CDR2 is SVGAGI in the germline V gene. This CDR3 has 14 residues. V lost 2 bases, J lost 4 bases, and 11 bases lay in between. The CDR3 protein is CASSYVWYSETQYF. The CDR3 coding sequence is TGTGCCAGCAGTTACGTTTGGTACTCAGAGACCCAGTACTTC.

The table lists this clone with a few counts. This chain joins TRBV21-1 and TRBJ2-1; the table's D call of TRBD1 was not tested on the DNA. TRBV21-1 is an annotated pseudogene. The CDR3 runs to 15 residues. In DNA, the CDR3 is TGTGCCAGCAGCATAGAACAGCCGACATACAATGAGCAGTTCTTC. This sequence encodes CASSIEQPTYNEQFF.

DNA for the CDR3: TGTGCCAGTGGGACTAGCGGGGCCCATAGCACAGATACGCAGTATTTT. Its translation is CASGTSGAHSTDTQYF. The gene calls are TRBV6-7 and TRBJ2-3, with 13 bases identical to TRBD2. TRBV6-7 is given ORF status, its function remaining uncertain. With V trimmed by 9 bases and J by 0 bases, 6 bases remained unmatched. The CDR3 has 16 amino acids.

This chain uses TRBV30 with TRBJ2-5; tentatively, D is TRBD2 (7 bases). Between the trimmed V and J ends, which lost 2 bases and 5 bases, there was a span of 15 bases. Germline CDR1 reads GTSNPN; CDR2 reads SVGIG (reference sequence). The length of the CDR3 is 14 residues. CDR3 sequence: CAWSRGGGLETQYF. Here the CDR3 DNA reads TGTGCCTGGAGTAGAGGGGGGGGCCTGGAGACCCAGTACTTC.

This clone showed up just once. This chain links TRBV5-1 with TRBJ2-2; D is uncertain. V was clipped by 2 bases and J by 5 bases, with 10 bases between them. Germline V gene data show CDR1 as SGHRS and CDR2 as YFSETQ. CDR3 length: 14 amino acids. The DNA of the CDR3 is TGCGCCAGCAGCTTAGAAACGGTAACCGGGGAGCTGTTTTTT. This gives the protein CASSLETVTGELFF.

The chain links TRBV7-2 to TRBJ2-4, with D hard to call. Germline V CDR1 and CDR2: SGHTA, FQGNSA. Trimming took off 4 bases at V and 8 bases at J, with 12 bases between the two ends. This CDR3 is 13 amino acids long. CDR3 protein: CASSSTVLDIQYF. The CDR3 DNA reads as TGTGCCAGCAGCTCAACGGTACTTGACATTCAGTACTTC.

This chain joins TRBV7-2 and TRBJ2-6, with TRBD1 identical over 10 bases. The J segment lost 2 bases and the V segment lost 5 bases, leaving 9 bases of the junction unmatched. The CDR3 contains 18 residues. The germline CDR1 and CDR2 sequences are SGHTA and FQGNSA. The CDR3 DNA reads TGTGCCAGCAGCGCCTCCGGGACAGGGGCCGCTGGGGCCAACGTCCTGACTTTC. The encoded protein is CASSASGTGAAGANVLTF.

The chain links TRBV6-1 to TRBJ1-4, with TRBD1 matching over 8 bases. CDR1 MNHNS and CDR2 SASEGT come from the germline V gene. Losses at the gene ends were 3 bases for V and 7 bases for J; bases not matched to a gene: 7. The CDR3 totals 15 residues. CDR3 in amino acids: CASSEETGVSEKLFF. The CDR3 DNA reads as TGTGCCAGCAGTGAGGAGACAGGGGTTAGTGAAAAACTGTTTTTT.

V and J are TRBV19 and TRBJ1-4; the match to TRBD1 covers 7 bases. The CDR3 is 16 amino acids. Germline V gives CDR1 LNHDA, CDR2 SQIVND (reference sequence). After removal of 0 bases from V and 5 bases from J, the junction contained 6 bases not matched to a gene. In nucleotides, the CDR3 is TGTGCCAGTAGTATAGAAGCGGACAGGATGAATGAAAAACTGTTTTTT. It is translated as CASSIEADRMNEKLFF.

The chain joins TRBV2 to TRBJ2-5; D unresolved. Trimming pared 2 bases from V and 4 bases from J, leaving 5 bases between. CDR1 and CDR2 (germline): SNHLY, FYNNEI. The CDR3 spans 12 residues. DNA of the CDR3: TGTGCCAGCAGTGAATCTCGAGAGACCCAGTACTTC. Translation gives CASSESRETQYF.

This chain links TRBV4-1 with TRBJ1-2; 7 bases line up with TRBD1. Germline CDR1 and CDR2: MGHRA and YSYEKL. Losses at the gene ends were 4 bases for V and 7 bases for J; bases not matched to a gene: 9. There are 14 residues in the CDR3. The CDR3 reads CASSRTGEGGGYTF. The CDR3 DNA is TGCGCCAGCAGCCGCACAGGGGAAGGAGGTGGCTACACCTTC.

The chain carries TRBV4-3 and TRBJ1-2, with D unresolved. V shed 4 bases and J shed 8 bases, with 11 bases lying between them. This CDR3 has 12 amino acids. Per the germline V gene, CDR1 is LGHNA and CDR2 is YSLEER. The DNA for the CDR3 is TGCGCCAGCAGCCCCCAAACACCGGGCTACACCTTC. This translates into CASSPQTPGYTF.

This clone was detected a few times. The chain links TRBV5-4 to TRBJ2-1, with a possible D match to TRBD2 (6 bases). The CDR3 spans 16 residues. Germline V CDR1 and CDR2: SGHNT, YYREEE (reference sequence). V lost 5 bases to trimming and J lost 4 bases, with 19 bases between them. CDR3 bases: TGTGCCAGCAGTTCCGCCGGGACTGGGGGTTACAATGAGCAGTTCTTC. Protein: CASSSAGTGGYNEQFF.

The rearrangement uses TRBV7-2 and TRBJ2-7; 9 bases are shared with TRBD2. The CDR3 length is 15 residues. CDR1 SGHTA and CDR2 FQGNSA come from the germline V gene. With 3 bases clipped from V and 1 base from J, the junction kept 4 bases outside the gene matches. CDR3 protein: CASSFERGESYEQYF. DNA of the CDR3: TGTGCCAGCAGCTTTGAGCGGGGGGAATCCTACGAGCAGTACTTC. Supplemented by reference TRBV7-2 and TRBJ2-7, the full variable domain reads GAGVSQSPSNKVTEKGKDVELRCDPISGHTALYWYRQSLGQGLEFLIYFQGNSAPDKSGLPSDRFSAERTGGSVSTLTIQRTQQEDSAVYLCASSFERGESYEQYFGPGTRLTVT.

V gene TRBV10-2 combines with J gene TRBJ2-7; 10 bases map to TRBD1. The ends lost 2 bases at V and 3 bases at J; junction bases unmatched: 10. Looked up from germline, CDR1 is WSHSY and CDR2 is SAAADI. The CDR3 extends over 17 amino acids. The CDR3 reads CASSETLLWDRGYEQYF. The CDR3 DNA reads TGCGCCAGCAGTGAGACCCTCCTTTGGGACAGGGGCTACGAGCAGTACTTC.

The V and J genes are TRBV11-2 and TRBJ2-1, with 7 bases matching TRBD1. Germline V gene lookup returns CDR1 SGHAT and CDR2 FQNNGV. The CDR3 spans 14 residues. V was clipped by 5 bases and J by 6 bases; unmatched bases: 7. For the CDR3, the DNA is TGTGCCAGCAGCATCCCAGGACAGGTCAATGAGCAGTTCTTC. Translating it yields CASSIPGQVNEQFF.

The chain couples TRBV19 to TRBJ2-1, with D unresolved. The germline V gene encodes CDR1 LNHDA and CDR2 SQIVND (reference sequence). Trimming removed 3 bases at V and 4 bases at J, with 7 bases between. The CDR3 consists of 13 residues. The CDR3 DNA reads TGTGCCAGTAGTATCGGTCGTTACAATGAGCAGTTCTTC. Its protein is CASSIGRYNEQFF.

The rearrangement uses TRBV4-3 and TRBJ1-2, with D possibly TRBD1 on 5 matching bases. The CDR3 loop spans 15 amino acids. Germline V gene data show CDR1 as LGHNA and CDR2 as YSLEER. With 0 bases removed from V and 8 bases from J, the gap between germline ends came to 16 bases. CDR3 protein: CASSQEDTSNRGYTF. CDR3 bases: TGCGCCAGCAGCCAAGAGGACACAAGCAATCGGGGCTACACCTTC.

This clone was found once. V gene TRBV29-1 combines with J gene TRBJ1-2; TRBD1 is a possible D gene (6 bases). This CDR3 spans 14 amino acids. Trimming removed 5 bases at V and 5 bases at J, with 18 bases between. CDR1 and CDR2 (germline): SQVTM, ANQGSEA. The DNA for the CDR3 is TGCAGCGTTTTCGCACAGTCTCAGGGGTATGGCTACACCTTC. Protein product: CSVFAQSQGYGYTF.

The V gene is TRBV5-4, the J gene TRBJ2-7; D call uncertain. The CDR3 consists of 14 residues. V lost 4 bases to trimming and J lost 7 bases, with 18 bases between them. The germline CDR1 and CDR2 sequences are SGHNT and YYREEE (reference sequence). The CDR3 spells CASSQTALRREQYF. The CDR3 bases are TGTGCCAGCAGCCAGACCGCTTTGCGGCGAGAGCAGTACTTC.

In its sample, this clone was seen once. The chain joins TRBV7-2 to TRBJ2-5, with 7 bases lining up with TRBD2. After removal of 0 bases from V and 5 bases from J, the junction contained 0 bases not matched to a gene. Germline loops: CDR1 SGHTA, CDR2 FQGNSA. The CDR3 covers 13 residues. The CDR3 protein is CASSLAGGETQYF. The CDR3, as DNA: TGTGCCAGCAGCTTAGCGGGGGGGGAGACCCAGTACTTC.

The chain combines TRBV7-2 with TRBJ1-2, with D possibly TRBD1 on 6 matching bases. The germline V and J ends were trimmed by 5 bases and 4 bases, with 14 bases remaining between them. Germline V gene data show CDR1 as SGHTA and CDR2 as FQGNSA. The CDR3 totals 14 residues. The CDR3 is CASSPRQVGYGYTF. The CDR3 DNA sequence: TGTGCCAGCAGCCCTCGACAGGTGGGCTATGGCTACACCTTC. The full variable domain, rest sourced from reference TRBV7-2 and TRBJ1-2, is GAGVSQSPSNKVTEKGKDVELRCDPISGHTALYWYRQSLGQGLEFLIYFQGNSAPDKSGLPSDRFSAERTGGSVSTLTIQRTQQEDSAVYLCASSPRQVGYGYTFGSGTRLTVV.

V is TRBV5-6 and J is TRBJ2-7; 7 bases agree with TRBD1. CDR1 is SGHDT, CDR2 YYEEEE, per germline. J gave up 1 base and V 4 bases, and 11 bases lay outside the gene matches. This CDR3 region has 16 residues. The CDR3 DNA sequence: TGTGCCAGCAGCGCCTACTTCTCGGGACAGTCCTACGAGCAGTACTTC. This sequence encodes CASSAYFSGQSYEQYF.

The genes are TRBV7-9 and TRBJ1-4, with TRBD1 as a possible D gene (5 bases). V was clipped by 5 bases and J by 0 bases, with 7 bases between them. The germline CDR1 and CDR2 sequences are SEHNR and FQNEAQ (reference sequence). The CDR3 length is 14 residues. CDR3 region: CASSQGATNEKLFF. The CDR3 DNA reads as TGTGCCAGCAGCCAAGGGGCAACTAATGAAAAACTGTTTTTT.